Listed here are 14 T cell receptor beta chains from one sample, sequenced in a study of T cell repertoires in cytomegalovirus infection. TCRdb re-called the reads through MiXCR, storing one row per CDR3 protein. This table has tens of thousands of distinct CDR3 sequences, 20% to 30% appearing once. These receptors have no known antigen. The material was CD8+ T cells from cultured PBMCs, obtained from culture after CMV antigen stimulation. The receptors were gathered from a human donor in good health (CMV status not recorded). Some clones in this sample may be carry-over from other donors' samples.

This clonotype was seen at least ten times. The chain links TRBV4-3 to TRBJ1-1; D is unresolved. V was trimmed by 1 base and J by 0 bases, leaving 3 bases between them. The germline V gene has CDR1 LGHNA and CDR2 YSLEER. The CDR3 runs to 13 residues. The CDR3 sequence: CASSQGVNTEAFF. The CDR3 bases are TGCGCCAGCAGCCAAGGTGTGAACACTGAAGCTTTCTTT.

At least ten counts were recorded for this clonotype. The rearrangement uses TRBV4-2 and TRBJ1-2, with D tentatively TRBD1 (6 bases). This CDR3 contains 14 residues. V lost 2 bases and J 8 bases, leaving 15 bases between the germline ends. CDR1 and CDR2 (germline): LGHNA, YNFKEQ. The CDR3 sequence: CASSQRDIYGGYTF. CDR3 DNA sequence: TGTGCCAGCAGCCAACGGGACATTTATGGAGGCTACACCTTC.

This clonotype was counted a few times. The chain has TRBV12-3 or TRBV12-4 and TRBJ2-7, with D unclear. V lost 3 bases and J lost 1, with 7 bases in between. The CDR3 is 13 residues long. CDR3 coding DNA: TGTGCCAGCAGTTTTATCGCATCCTACGAGCAGTACTTC. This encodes CASSFIASYEQYF.

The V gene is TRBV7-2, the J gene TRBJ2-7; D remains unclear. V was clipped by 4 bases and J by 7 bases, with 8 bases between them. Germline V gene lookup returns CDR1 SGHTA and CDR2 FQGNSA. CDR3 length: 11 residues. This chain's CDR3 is CASSSIREQYF. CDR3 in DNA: TGTGCCAGCAGCTCAATCCGGGAGCAGTACTTC. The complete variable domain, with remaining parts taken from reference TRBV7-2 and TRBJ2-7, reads GAGVSQSPSNKVTEKGKDVELRCDPISGHTALYWYRQSLGQGLEFLIYFQGNSAPDKSGLPSDRFSAERTGGSVSTLTIQRTQQEDSAVYLCASSSIREQYFGPGTRLTVT.

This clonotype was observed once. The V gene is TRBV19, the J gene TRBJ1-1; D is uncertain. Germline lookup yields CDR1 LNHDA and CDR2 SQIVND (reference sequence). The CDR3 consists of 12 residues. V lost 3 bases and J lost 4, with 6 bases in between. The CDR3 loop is CASSILGTEAFF. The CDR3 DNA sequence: TGTGCCAGTAGTATTTTAGGCACTGAAGCTTTCTTT. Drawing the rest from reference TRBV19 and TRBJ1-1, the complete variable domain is DGGITQSPKYLFRKEGQNVTLSCEQNLNHDAMYWYRQDPGQGLRLIYYSQIVNDFQKGDIAEGYSVSREKKESFPLTVTSAQKNPTAFYLCASSILGTEAFFGQGTRLTVV.

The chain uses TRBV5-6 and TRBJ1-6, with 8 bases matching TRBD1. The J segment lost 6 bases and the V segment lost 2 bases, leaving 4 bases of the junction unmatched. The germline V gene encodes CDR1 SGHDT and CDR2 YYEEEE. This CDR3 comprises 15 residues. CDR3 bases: TGTGCCAGCAGCTTCGGGACAGGAACTAATTCACCCCTCCACTTT. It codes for CASSFGTGTNSPLHF.

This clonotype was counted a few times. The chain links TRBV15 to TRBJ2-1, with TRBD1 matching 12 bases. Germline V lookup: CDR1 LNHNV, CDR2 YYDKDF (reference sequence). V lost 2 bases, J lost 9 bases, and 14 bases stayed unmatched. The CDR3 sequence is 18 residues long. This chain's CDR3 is CATSRLYGDRGRAIEQFF. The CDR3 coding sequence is TGTGCCACCAGCAGACTCTACGGGGACAGGGGGCGAGCGATTGAGCAGTTCTTC.

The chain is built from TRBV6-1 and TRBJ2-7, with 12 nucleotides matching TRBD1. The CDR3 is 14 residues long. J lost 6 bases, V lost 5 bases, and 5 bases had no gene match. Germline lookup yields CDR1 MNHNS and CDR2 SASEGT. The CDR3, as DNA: TGTGCCAGCAGTACGGGACAGGGGGCACTCGAGCAGTACTTC. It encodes CASSTGQGALEQYF.

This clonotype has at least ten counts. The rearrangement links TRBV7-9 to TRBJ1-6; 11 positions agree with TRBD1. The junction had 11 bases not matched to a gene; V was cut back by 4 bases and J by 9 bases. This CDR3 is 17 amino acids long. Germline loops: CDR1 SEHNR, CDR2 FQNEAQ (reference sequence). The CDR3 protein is CASSSPGQGASASPLHF. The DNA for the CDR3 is TGTGCCAGCAGCTCACCCGGACAGGGGGCCTCCGCTTCACCCCTCCACTTT.

CDR3 in amino acids: CSAPMVTPSSYNEQFF. CDR3 nucleotide sequence: TGCAGTGCCCCGATGGTGACGCCGAGCTCCTACAATGAGCAGTTCTTC. V is TRBV20-1 and J is TRBJ2-1; D gene unclear. The V gene lost 6 bases and the J gene lost 0 bases, with 18 bases spanning the gap. Germline CDR1 and CDR2: DFQATT and SNEGSKA (reference sequence). This CDR3 region has 16 residues.

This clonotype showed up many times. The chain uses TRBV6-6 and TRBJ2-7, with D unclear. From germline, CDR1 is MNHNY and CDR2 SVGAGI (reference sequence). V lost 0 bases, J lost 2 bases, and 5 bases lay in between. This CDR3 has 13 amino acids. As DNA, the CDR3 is TGTGCCAGCAGTTACTCCAGAACCTACGAGCAGTACTTC. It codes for CASSYSRTYEQYF.

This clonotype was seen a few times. As DNA, the CDR3 is TGTGCCACCAGCAGAGATCGTGCAGGGCCGGGCTACACCTTC. Amino acids: CATSRDRAGPGYTF. The chain recombines TRBV15 with TRBJ1-2; a possible D gene is TRBD1 (5 bases). Germline V gene sequence: CDR1 LNHNV, CDR2 YYDKDF (reference sequence). V was trimmed by 0 bases and J by 8 bases, leaving 13 bases between them. The CDR3 has 14 residues.

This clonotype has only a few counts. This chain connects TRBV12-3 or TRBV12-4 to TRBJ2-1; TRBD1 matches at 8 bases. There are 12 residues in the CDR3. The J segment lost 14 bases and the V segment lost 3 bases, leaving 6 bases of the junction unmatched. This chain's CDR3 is CASSFRTGRKFF. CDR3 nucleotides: TGTGCCAGCAGTTTCCGGACAGGGAGAAAGTTCTTC.

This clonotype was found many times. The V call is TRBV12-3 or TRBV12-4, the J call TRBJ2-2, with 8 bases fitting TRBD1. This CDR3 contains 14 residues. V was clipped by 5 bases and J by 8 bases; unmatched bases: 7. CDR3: CASSLRQGQGELFF. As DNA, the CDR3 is TGTGCCAGCAGTCTCCGACAGGGGCAGGGGGAGCTGTTTTTT.